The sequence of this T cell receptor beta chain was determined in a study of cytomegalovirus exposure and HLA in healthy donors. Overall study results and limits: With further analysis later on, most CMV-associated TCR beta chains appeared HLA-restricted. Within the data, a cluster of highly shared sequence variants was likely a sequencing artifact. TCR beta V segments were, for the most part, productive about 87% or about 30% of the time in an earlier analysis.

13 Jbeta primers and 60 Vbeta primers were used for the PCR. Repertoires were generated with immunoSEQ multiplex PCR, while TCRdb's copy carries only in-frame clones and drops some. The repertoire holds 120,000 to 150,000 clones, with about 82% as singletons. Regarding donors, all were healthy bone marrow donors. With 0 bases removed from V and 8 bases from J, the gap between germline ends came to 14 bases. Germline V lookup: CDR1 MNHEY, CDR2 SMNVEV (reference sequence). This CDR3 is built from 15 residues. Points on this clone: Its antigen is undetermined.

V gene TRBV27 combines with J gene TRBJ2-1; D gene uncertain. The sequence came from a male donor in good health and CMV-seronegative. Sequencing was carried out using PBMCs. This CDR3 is CASSLSTGIGYEQFF. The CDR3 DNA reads TGTGCCAGCAGTTTATCGACTGGTATAGGATATGAGCAGTTCTTC.